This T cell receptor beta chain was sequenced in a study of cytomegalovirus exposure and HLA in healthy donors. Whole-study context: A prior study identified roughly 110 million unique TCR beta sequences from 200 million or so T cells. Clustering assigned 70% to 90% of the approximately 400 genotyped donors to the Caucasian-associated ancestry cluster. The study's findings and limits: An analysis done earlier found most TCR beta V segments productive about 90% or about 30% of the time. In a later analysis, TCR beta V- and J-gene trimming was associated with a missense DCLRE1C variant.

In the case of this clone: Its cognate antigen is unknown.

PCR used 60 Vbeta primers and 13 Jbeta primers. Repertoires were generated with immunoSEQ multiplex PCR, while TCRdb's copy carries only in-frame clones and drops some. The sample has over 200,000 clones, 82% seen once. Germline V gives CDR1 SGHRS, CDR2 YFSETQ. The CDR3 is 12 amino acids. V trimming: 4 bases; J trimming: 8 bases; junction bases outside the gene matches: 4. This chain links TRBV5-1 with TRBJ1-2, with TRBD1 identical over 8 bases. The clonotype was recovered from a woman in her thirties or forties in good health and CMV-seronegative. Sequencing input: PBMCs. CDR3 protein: CASSIQGEGYTF. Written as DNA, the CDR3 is TGCGCCAGCAGCATACAGGGGGAAGGCTACACCTTC.